The present entry profiles one TCR beta chain with its context. Its antigen is not known. Healthy donors of bone marrow made up the group. PCR involved 60 Vbeta and 13 Jbeta primers. Libraries were prepared by immunoSEQ multiplex PCR; TCRdb keeps only in-frame clonotypes and omits some of them. The table shows 100,000 or so clones, with 81% occurring only once. This sample stems from a study of cytomegalovirus exposure and HLA in healthy donors. The study, taken as a whole, reports: As was reported, the HLA-A and HLA-B alleles of most subjects were accurately predicted from TCR beta sequences. Reported results showed that the classifier diagnosed cytomegalovirus status with high specificity and sensitivity. Overall, about 160 TCR beta chains were annotated as cytomegalovirus-associated.

The sequence was collected from a man aged 35 to 55 in good health and CMV-seronegative. The specimen was PBMCs.

CDR3 amino acids: CASSTGNEQFF. CDR3 DNA: TGTGCCAGCAGCACGGGTAATGAGCAGTTCTTC. The V gene is TRBV27, the J gene TRBJ2-1; D gene uncertain. This CDR3 has 11 residues. Trimming shortened V by 6 bases and J by 7 bases, and 7 bases separated the two germline ends. Germline CDR1 and CDR2: MNHEY and SMNVEV (reference sequence).